One and the same sample provided the 15 T cell receptor beta chains below, sequenced in a study of tumor-infiltrating lymphocytes in primary liver carcinoma. Co-extraction of RNA and DNA was performed on about 19-30 mg of unsorted bulk tissue. Reverse transcription of 500 ng total RNA with a constant-region primer produced TCR beta cDNA. Researchers made the TCR beta libraries by running three nested multiplex PCR rounds with slightly modified ARM-PCR. Primers for the first two PCR rounds were TRBV1-TRBV30 forward primers and a C-beta reverse primer (10 cycles per round). TCRdb analysed the multiplex PCR reads with MiXCR anew, one entry per CDR3 protein. Among some 100,000 distinct CDR3 sequences listed, about 67% were seen once. Sequencing was performed on liver tumor tissue from sampling region 2. Documented subset: tumor region T2, inferior pole. Source of these receptors: a woman in her fifties or sixties with primary liver carcinoma and hepatitis B virus infection.

In this sample, this clonotype turned up many times. The chain uses TRBV30 and TRBJ2-3; the D gene could be TRBD1 or TRBD2 (5 bases each). Between the trimmed V and J ends, which lost 4 bases and 6 bases, there was a span of 14 bases. The CDR3 has 13 amino acids. Germline-derived CDR1 and CDR2 are GTSNPN and SVGIG (reference sequence). CDR3 nucleotide sequence: TGTGCCTGGAAGGGACCTCACACGGATACGCAGTATTTT. Translation: CAWKGPHTDTQYF.

A remark on this clonotype: Relative to the germline gene, one junction end is altered; a read error may explain this. V and J are TRBV20-1 and TRBJ2-4, with 10 bases fitting TRBD2. The germline CDR1 and CDR2 sequences are DFQATT and SNEGSKA (reference sequence). This CDR3 contains 16 residues. The CDR3 region is CSARVAGGPAQNIQYF. The CDR3 nucleotides read TGCAGTGCTAGGGTAGCGGGAGGCCCAGCCCAAAACATTCAGTACTTC.

This clonotype was detected once. Since a much larger clone is just one base distant, this may be a read error. The V call is TRBV5-6, the J call TRBJ2-1, with TRBD2 matching over 7 bases. Germline V gene sequence: CDR1 SGHDT, CDR2 YYEEEE. The CDR3 totals 15 residues. The CDR3 coding sequence is TGTACCAGCAGCTTCGGGGCTAGCGGAAACAATGAGCAGTTCTTC. The encoded protein is CTSSFGASGNNEQFF.

Points on this clonotype: One junction end disagrees with the germline gene, perhaps due to a read error. J is TRBJ2-7 and V is TRBV11-2; the D is unclear. The CDR3 has 14 amino acids. CDR1 and CDR2 (germline): SGHAT, FQNNGV. CDR3 bases: TGTGCCAGCAGTTTAGAAGGAGATCCCTACGAGCAGTACTTC. Translation: CASSLEGDPYEQYF.

This clonotype was recorded at least ten times. J is TRBJ2-5 and V is TRBV7-9; possible D gene TRBD2, 6 bases. CDR1 is SEHNR, CDR2 FQNEAQ, per germline (reference sequence). This CDR3 has 12 residues. The V and J ends lost 6 bases and 5 bases respectively, with 10 bases between them. This chain's CDR3 is CASRGLGETQYF. The CDR3 region has the DNA TGTGCCAGCAGGGGACTTGGGGAGACCCAGTACTTC.

This clonotype occurred many times. The genes are TRBV29-1 and TRBJ1-1; 8 bases are shared with TRBD1. With V trimmed by 6 bases and J by 5 bases, 11 bases remained unmatched. CDR3 length: 14 amino acids. Germline CDR1 and CDR2: SQVTM and ANQGSEA. The CDR3 DNA reads TGCAGCGTGGGAGGACAGGGCTTGAGAACTGAAGCTTTCTTT. Translated, it gives CSVGGQGLRTEAFF.

This clonotype was counted only a few times. V is TRBV6-5 and J is TRBJ2-7, with D perhaps TRBD1 or TRBD2 (6 bases each). This CDR3 comprises 15 residues. V was trimmed by 6 bases and J by 2 bases, leaving 17 bases between them. CDR1 MNHEY and CDR2 SVGAGI come from the germline V gene. The CDR3 spells CASSQGTSTTYEQYF. CDR3 nucleotides: TGTGCCAGCAGCCAGGGGACTTCAACGACCTACGAGCAGTACTTC.

This clonotype came up many times. The V and J genes are TRBV5-6 and TRBJ1-3; D unresolved. Between the trimmed V and J ends, which lost 1 base and 4 bases, there was a span of 15 bases. There are 16 residues in the CDR3. CDR1 is SGHDT and CDR2 is YYEEEE in the germline V gene. The CDR3 DNA reads TGTGCCAGCAGCTTGAGGCAGGAGGAATTCGGAAACACCATATATTTT. This codes for CASSLRQEEFGNTIYF.

This sequence joins TRBV11-3 and TRBJ2-1; 9 bases line up with TRBD2. J lost 4 bases, V lost 8 bases, and 9 bases had no gene match. This CDR3 is built from 15 residues. Per germline, CDR1 SGHNT and CDR2 YENEEA. This chain's CDR3 is CASATSGGQYNEQFF. CDR3 coding DNA: TGTGCCAGCGCGACTAGCGGAGGCCAATACAATGAGCAGTTCTTC.

This chain links TRBV11-2 with TRBJ2-1, with D possibly being TRBD2 (5 bases). The CDR3 loop spans 16 amino acids. Germline CDR1 reads SGHAT; CDR2 reads FQNNGV. CDR3: CVNSRLSPEVANEQFF. In DNA form, the CDR3 reads TGTGTCAACAGCCGACTAAGCCCCGAGGTTGCCAATGAGCAGTTCTTC.

This clonotype occurred a few times. Just one base apart from a much larger clone, this may be a read error. V gene TRBV5-5 combines with J gene TRBJ2-7; D is tentatively TRBD1 or TRBD2 (5 bases each). There are 18 residues in the CDR3. Germline lookup yields CDR1 SGHKS and CDR2 YYEKEE (reference sequence). Trimming pared 0 bases from V and 6 bases from J, leaving 25 bases between. CDR3 sequence reads: CASSLEGAHGGQACEQYF. CDR3 nucleotide sequence: TGTGCCAGCAGCTTGGAAGGGGCGCATGGGGGTCAAGCCTGCGAGCAGTACTTC.

Comments on this clonotype: A much larger clone lies one base from this, so it may be a read error. The chain couples TRBV14 to TRBJ2-1; D may be TRBD2 (5 bases). In germline, CDR1 is SGHDN, CDR2 FVKESK. The CDR3 length is 15 residues. DNA for the CDR3: TGTGCCAGCAGCCAAGGGACTGCGCAGTACAATGGGCAGTTCTTC. Protein: CASSQGTAQYNGQFF.

A note on this clonotype: A read error may be the cause here, since a much bigger clone is one base away. The chain links TRBV5-8 to TRBJ2-5, with a possible D match to TRBD1 (7 bases). The germline V gene has CDR1 SGHTS and CDR2 YDEGEE. The CDR3 consists of 13 residues. CDR3: CTSRGVSGETQYF. DNA of the CDR3: TGTACCAGCAGGGGGGTTAGCGGAGAGACCCAGTACTTC.

This clonotype was seen ten or more times. This chain links TRBV7-8 with TRBJ2-5; D may be TRBD1 (5 bases). This CDR3 has 16 amino acids. Germline CDR1 reads SGHVS; CDR2 reads FQNEAQ. V lost 4 bases and J 1 base, leaving 16 bases between the germline ends. The CDR3 DNA reads TGTGCCAGCAGCTACGGATCCGACAGACCCCAAGAGACCCAGTACTTC. Protein product: CASSYGSDRPQETQYF.

As to this clonotype: Germline and junction disagree at one end, which may indicate a read error. V gene TRBV28 combines with J gene TRBJ1-1; no clear D. The CDR3 spans 14 residues. Germline V gene sequence: CDR1 MDHEN, CDR2 SYDVKM. The CDR3 bases are TGTACCAGCCTTTCGGTACAGCTGAACACTGAAGCTTTCTTT. Its protein is CTSLSVQLNTEAFF.